These 22 T cell receptor beta chains originate from one sample sequenced in a study of blood T cell repertoires in COVID-19. The data were produced by immunoSEQ multiplex PCR, yet TCRdb's version contains in-frame clones alone and is incomplete. Here the sample spans 350,000 to 450,000 clones, around 87% being singletons. The material sequenced was peripheral blood. Every receptor here comes from a woman aged 60-70 years with COVID-19, enrolled during active disease.

The genes are TRBV5-1 and TRBJ1-1; no definite D call. The germline gives CDR1 SGHRS, CDR2 YFSETQ. The CDR3 covers 12 residues. The germline V and J ends were trimmed by 4 bases and 0 bases, with 4 bases remaining between them. The CDR3 DNA follows: TGCGCCAGCAGCACAGTGAACACTGAAGCTTTCTTT. Protein: CASSTVNTEAFF.

Here the CDR3 DNA reads TGTGCCAGCTCAAAGACTGCTTTTGCCTACGAGCAGTACTTC. Its protein product is CASSKTAFAYEQYF. The chain carries TRBV18 and TRBJ2-7; D is unresolved. Germline V gene data show CDR1 as KGHSH and CDR2 as LQKENI. Trimming shortened V by 5 bases and J by 2 bases, and 13 bases separated the two germline ends. This CDR3 has 14 residues.

This clone has more than one count but fewer than ten. The V and J genes are TRBV28 and TRBJ1-2, with TRBD1 as a possible D gene (6 bases). Deletions cut 5 bases from V and 0 bases from J, with 13 bases between. CDR1 is MDHEN and CDR2 is SYDVKM in the germline V gene. The CDR3 is 15 amino acids. CDR3 nucleotides: TGTGCCAGCAGTACAAGGACAGATACTAACTATGGCTACACCTTC. This codes for CASSTRTDTNYGYTF.

This clone appeared a few times. This sequence joins TRBV28 and TRBJ1-5; D is unresolved. Germline CDR1 and CDR2: MDHEN and SYDVKM. The CDR3 length is 12 residues. V dropped 5 bases and J dropped 11 bases, with 13 bases sitting between them. This CDR3 is CASSPVAAAQHF. Here the CDR3 DNA reads TGTGCCAGCAGTCCAGTCGCCGCCGCCCAGCATTTT.

The V gene is TRBV5-4, the J gene TRBJ2-7; D call uncertain. This CDR3 spans 15 amino acids. CDR1 SGHNT and CDR2 YYREEE come from the germline V gene (reference sequence). The V end lost 4 bases, the J end lost 5 bases, and 19 bases lay between the germline ends. CDR3 sequence: CASSRSVLGSNEQYF. The CDR3 DNA reads TGTGCCAGCAGCAGGAGCGTTTTAGGTTCCAACGAGCAGTACTTC.

Worth noting for this clone: This sample includes further DNA sequences coding for the same CDR3. The chain uses TRBV9 and TRBJ2-7, with 7 positions matching TRBD1. V shed 1 base, J shed 0 bases, and the junction held 1 base outside the gene matches. The CDR3 loop spans 14 amino acids. In germline, CDR1 is SGDLS, CDR2 YYNGEE. The CDR3 DNA reads as TGTGCCAGCAGCGTATCAGGGGGCTCCTACGAGCAGTACTTC. Amino acid sequence: CASSVSGGSYEQYF.

This chain joins TRBV7-9 and TRBJ2-7, with D unclear. Per germline, CDR1 SEHNR and CDR2 FQNEAQ (reference sequence). The CDR3 has 13 residues. V lost 8 bases and J lost 5, with 16 bases in between. The CDR3 loop reads CASGPFSGHEQYF. The CDR3 nucleotides read TGTGCCAGCGGGCCTTTCTCAGGCCACGAGCAGTACTTC.

The CDR3 here is CASSRKTGSGSPLHF. CDR3 sequence (DNA): TGTGCCAGCAGCAGGAAGACAGGGTCGGGTTCACCCCTCCACTTT. This chain connects TRBV6-5 to TRBJ1-6; 7 positions match TRBD1. V shed 6 bases and J 9 bases; nucleotides not matched to a gene: 11. The length of the CDR3 is 15 residues. Per the germline V gene, CDR1 is MNHEY and CDR2 is SVGAGI.

V and J are TRBV6-6 and TRBJ1-4; 7 nucleotides match TRBD1. This CDR3 contains 15 residues. V lost 4 bases to trimming and J lost 4 bases; unmatched junction nucleotides: 6. Germline CDR1 and CDR2: MNHNY and SVGAGI (reference sequence). The CDR3 nucleotides are TGTGCCAGCAGTTCCGCCGGGACAGTTAATGAAAAACTGTTTTTT. Translated: CASSSAGTVNEKLFF.

The V and J genes are TRBV19 and TRBJ1-5; unclear D gene. V lost 5 bases and J 5 bases, leaving 7 bases between the germline ends. Germline V CDR1 and CDR2: LNHDA, SQIVND (reference sequence). CDR3 length: 12 amino acids. CDR3 bases: TGTGCCAGTAGTGCGGCTGATCAGCCCCAGCATTTT. Encoded protein: CASSAADQPQHF.

The chain is built from TRBV9 and TRBJ1-1; the match to TRBD1 covers 7 bases. Unmatched junction bases numbered 13, after V lost 4 bases and J lost 4 bases. CDR1 SGDLS and CDR2 YYNGEE come from the germline V gene. The CDR3 totals 16 residues. This CDR3 is CASSLISTGVRTEAFF. Written as DNA, the CDR3 is TGTGCCAGCAGCCTGATTTCTACAGGGGTTCGCACTGAAGCTTTCTTT.

In its sample, this clone was seen once. Additional DNA sequences in this sample encode the identical CDR3. J is TRBJ1-1 and V is TRBV5-1, with D unclear. This CDR3 comprises 13 residues. Germline values: CDR1 SGHRS, CDR2 YFSETQ. The V and J ends lost 2 bases and 2 bases respectively, with 7 bases between them. The DNA for the CDR3 is TGCGCCAGCAGCTTTACAGTTAACACTGAAGCTTTCTTT. This translates into CASSFTVNTEAFF.

V usage is TRBV10-3 and J usage is TRBJ1-2; D not resolved. V lost 2 bases, J lost 0 bases, and 10 bases lay in between. Germline V gene sequence: CDR1 ENHRY, CDR2 SYGVKD. The CDR3 contains 15 residues. CDR3 residues: CAISERQTPNYGYTF. DNA for the CDR3: TGTGCCATCAGTGAGAGACAAACTCCTAACTATGGCTACACCTTC.

This clone has only a few counts. CDR3 coding DNA: TGTGCTAGTGGTTCAGGGTATAATGAAAAACTGTTTTTT. This codes for CASGSGYNEKLFF. V and J are TRBV12-5 and TRBJ1-4; TRBD1 might be the D (5 bases). The CDR3 is 13 residues long. Germline-derived CDR1 and CDR2 are LGHNT and FRNRAP. Between the trimmed V and J ends, which lost 4 bases and 4 bases, there was a span of 7 bases.

Here the CDR3 DNA reads TGCGCCAGCAGCGTTGGGGGCCTAGCTAACTATGGCTACACCTTC. Translated, it gives CASSVGGLANYGYTF. The chain couples TRBV5-1 to TRBJ1-2; maybe TRBD1 (6 bases). The germline gives CDR1 SGHRS, CDR2 YFSETQ. Trimming removed 4 bases at V and 0 bases at J, with 13 bases between. The CDR3 is 15 amino acids.

The chain joins TRBV11-2 to TRBJ2-7, with TRBD1 matching 7 bases. Germline V gene data show CDR1 as SGHAT and CDR2 as FQNNGV. The CDR3 contains 14 residues. After removal of 5 bases from V and 3 bases from J, the junction contained 7 bases not matched to a gene. The CDR3 DNA is TGTGCCAGCAGCGGGACAGTGGGGTACTACGAGCAGTACTTC. Translated: CASSGTVGYYEQYF.

The chain couples TRBV19 to TRBJ2-7; 8 positions match TRBD1. CDR3 length: 15 amino acids. Losses at the gene ends were 3 bases for V and 7 bases for J; bases not matched to a gene: 11. Per germline, CDR1 LNHDA and CDR2 SQIVND (reference sequence). This chain's CDR3 is CASSIHETGVREQYF. CDR3 in DNA: TGTGCCAGTAGTATCCACGAGACAGGGGTGAGGGAGCAGTACTTC.

The rearrangement links TRBV12-5 to TRBJ2-5, with 9 bases identical to TRBD2. The end of the DNA fits TRBJ2-7 better, so the J call may be wrong. Germline lookup yields CDR1 LGHNT and CDR2 FRNRAP. The CDR3 has 15 residues. The CDR3 DNA sequence: TGTGCTAGTGGTTTGGTAGCGGGGGGATCGTACGAGCAGTACTTC. Protein: CASGLVAGGSYEQYF.

The chain links TRBV7-3 to TRBJ2-5; 8 nucleotides align to TRBD2. After removal of 5 bases from V and 1 base from J, the junction contained 9 bases not matched to a gene. CDR1 is SGHTA, CDR2 FQGTGA, per germline. The CDR3 extends over 16 amino acids. CDR3 loop: CASSQIGGAPQETQYF. The CDR3 DNA reads TGTGCCAGCAGCCAAATCGGGGGGGCCCCCCAAGAGACCCAGTACTTC.

The gene calls are TRBV6-5 and TRBJ1-1; a possible D gene is TRBD1 (5 bases). Germline CDR1 reads MNHEY; CDR2 reads SVGAGI. The V and J ends lost 6 bases and 3 bases respectively, with 11 bases between them. The CDR3 is 13 residues long. The CDR3, as DNA: TGTGCCAGCAGGGTCAAAGGGGACACTGAAGCTTTCTTT. Translated, it gives CASRVKGDTEAFF.

V is TRBV10-1 and J is TRBJ2-5; tentative D call: TRBD1 (6 bases). This CDR3 contains 16 residues. CDR1 is WNHNN, CDR2 SYGVQD, per germline (reference sequence). V lost 0 bases to trimming and J lost 4 bases, with 15 bases between them. CDR3 protein: CASSESRTARRETQYF. The DNA of the CDR3 is TGCGCCAGCAGTGAGTCGAGGACAGCGAGGCGAGAGACCCAGTACTTC.

The chain carries TRBV19 and TRBJ2-7; 7 nucleotides agree with TRBD1. V lost 10 bases to trimming and J lost 3 bases; unmatched junction nucleotides: 9. This CDR3 contains 13 residues. Germline lookup yields CDR1 LNHDA and CDR2 SQIVND (reference sequence). In DNA form, the CDR3 reads TGTGCCACCCAAGGGACAGTAGGCTACGAGCAGTACTTC. Translated, it gives CATQGTVGYEQYF.